Below, 21 T cell receptor beta chains from the same sample are listed, as sequenced in a study of T-cell reconstitution after alpha-beta-depleted transplantation in children. TCRbeta library preparation incorporated unique molecular identifiers. TCRdb ran MiXCR on the PCR reads and lists one entry per CDR3 protein. The sample contains about 980,000 distinct CDR3 sequences, 25% to 30% of which appear only once. The sequenced sample was PBMCs, mostly from graft donor cells, obtained 360 days after TCRalphabeta/CD19-depleted stem cell transplant. These receptors were taken from a boy younger than two who had a stem cell transplant for SCID, so the T cells may come from the graft donor.

V usage is TRBV20-1 and J usage is TRBJ1-3, with 7 bases identical to TRBD1. Trimming cost V 5 bases and J 2 bases; bases outside gene matches: 3. This CDR3 is built from 13 residues. Germline-derived CDR1 and CDR2 are DFQATT and SNEGSKA (reference sequence). The CDR3 bases are TGCAGTGCTGCCGACAGGGCTGGAAACACCATATATTTT. Protein: CSAADRAGNTIYF.

In its sample, this clonotype was seen a few times. The gene calls are TRBV3-1 and TRBJ2-1; 12 positions agree with TRBD2. V was pared by 7 bases and J by 9 bases, with 7 bases of the junction left unmatched. This CDR3 is built from 14 residues. CDR1 LGHDT and CDR2 YNNKEL come from the germline V gene (reference sequence). The CDR3 here is CASTLAGGLGEQFF. The CDR3 DNA reads TGTGCCAGCACGCTAGCGGGGGGGCTTGGTGAGCAGTTCTTC.

In its sample, this clonotype was seen a few times. The V and J genes are TRBV10-3 and TRBJ1-3; 9 positions match TRBD1. The CDR3 contains 20 residues. Looked up from germline, CDR1 is ENHRY and CDR2 is SYGVKD. V lost 4 bases, J lost 0 bases, and 16 bases stayed unmatched. This CDR3 is CAISAAPGQGLTFSGNTIYF. The CDR3, as DNA: TGTGCCATCAGTGCTGCACCGGGACAGGGCCTAACATTCTCTGGAAACACCATATATTTT.

The J gene is TRBJ2-1, the V gene TRBV6-2 or TRBV6-3; D gene uncertain. Per germline, CDR1 MNHEY and CDR2 SVGEGT. V was clipped by 3 bases and J by 0 bases, with 12 bases between them. CDR3 length equals 16 residues. The CDR3 loop reads CASSYPPYPSYNEQFF. CDR3 DNA: TGTGCCAGCAGTTATCCTCCGTATCCCTCCTACAATGAGCAGTTCTTC.

This clonotype has more than one count but fewer than ten. This chain joins TRBV5-1 and TRBJ1-2, with D unclear. The length of the CDR3 is 14 residues. Germline V gene lookup returns CDR1 SGHRS and CDR2 YFSETQ. Trimming pared 2 bases from V and 5 bases from J, leaving 13 bases between. The CDR3 spells CASSLEGPTYGYTF. The DNA of the CDR3 is TGCGCCAGCAGCTTAGAAGGTCCGACTTATGGCTACACCTTC.

The chain recombines TRBV7-8 with TRBJ2-7; 7 bases line up with TRBD1. V shed 5 bases and J 2 bases; nucleotides not matched to a gene: 9. Germline V gene lookup returns CDR1 SGHVS and CDR2 FQNEAQ. This CDR3 has 15 residues. CDR3 residues: CASSPTTGITYEQYF. The CDR3 region has the DNA TGTGCCAGCAGCCCGACGACAGGGATAACCTACGAGCAGTACTTC. The whole variable domain, remainder taken from reference TRBV7-8 and TRBJ2-7, is GAGVSQSPRYKVAKRGQDVALRCDPISGHVSLFWYQQALGQGPEFLTYFQNEAQLDKSGLPSDRFFAERPEGSVSTLKIQRTQQEDSAVYLCASSPTTGITYEQYFGPGTRLTVT.

This clonotype was seen once. The chain combines TRBV7-9 with TRBJ1-1, with D perhaps TRBD1 (6 bases). V dropped 7 bases and J dropped 0 bases, with 12 bases sitting between them. Germline assignment: CDR1 SEHNR and CDR2 FQNEAQ (reference sequence). The CDR3 has 14 amino acids. DNA for the CDR3: TGTGCCAGCATCCTAGGGGGGTTGAACACTGAAGCTTTCTTT. It encodes CASILGGLNTEAFF.

This clonotype is a singleton in its sample. The chain carries TRBV2 and TRBJ2-2; 7 bases agree with TRBD1. This CDR3 has 18 amino acids. The junction had 15 bases not matched to a gene; V was cut back by 4 bases and J by 4 bases. The germline gives CDR1 SNHLY, CDR2 FYNNEI. The CDR3 sequence is CASSARYRQGVLTGELFF. The CDR3 region has the DNA TGTGCCAGCAGTGCCCGTTATCGACAGGGCGTACTCACCGGGGAGCTGTTTTTT. The entire variable domain, with the rest obtained from reference TRBV2 and TRBJ2-2, is as follows: EPEVTQTPSHQVTQMGQEVILRCVPISNHLYFYWYRQILGQKVEFLVSFYNNEISEKSEIFDDQFSVERPDGSNFTLKIRSTKLEDSAMYFCASSARYRQGVLTGELFFGEGSRLTVL.

This clonotype has only a few counts. V and J are TRBV4-3 and TRBJ2-1; 11 bases are a match to TRBD2. This CDR3 contains 14 residues. The germline gives CDR1 LGHNA, CDR2 YSLEER. Trimming at V came to 1 base and at J to 12 bases, leaving 5 bases not matched to a gene. The CDR3 DNA follows: TGCGCCAGCAGCCAAGGTAGCGGGGGGGCCTCGCAGTTCTTC. The encoded protein is CASSQGSGGASQFF.

This chain connects TRBV7-3 to TRBJ2-1, with D maybe TRBD2 (6 bases). This CDR3 has 13 amino acids. V was clipped by 6 bases and J by 10 bases, with 16 bases between them. Germline V gene sequence: CDR1 SGHTA, CDR2 FQGTGA. DNA for the CDR3: TGTGCCAGCAGTCGCAATGTCCGGGGGGAGCAGTTCTTC. This encodes CASSRNVRGEQFF.

This clonotype was counted a few times. The V gene is TRBV10-2, the J gene TRBJ1-2, with D hard to call. V lost 4 bases to trimming and J lost 8 bases, with 20 bases between them. From germline, CDR1 is WSHSY and CDR2 SAAADI. The CDR3 is 15 amino acids. The CDR3 protein is CASSVSFPAGYGYTF. CDR3 DNA sequence: TGCGCCAGCAGTGTTTCGTTCCCGGCGGGCTACGGCTACACCTTC.

The V gene is TRBV5-1, the J gene TRBJ2-5; D is uncertain. The germline V gene has CDR1 SGHRS and CDR2 YFSETQ. The length of the CDR3 is 14 residues. V was cut by 4 bases and J by 4 bases, with 14 bases left in between. The CDR3 loop is CASSQIGSGETQYF. Here the CDR3 DNA reads TGCGCCAGCAGCCAGATAGGCTCAGGAGAGACCCAGTACTTC.

V usage is TRBV20-1 and J usage is TRBJ1-3; a weak D match, TRBD1 (5 bases). Per the germline V gene, CDR1 is DFQATT and CDR2 is SNEGSKA (reference sequence). Trimming stripped 1 base from V and 0 bases from J, with 13 bases between. The CDR3 is 16 amino acids. The CDR3 here is CSARVGGALSGNTIYF. The CDR3 bases are TGCAGTGCTAGAGTGGGCGGGGCCCTCTCTGGAAACACCATATATTTT.

V and J are TRBV7-2 and TRBJ2-2; the D gene is possibly TRBD2 (5 bases). Deletions cut 4 bases from V and 4 bases from J, with 19 bases between. Looked up from germline, CDR1 is SGHTA and CDR2 is FQGNSA. The CDR3 consists of 17 residues. The CDR3 DNA follows: TGTGCCAGCAGCTCACCCGGGATAGCGCAGATCACCGGGGAGCTGTTTTTT. Translation: CASSSPGIAQITGELFF.

The chain recombines TRBV9 with TRBJ2-3; D is possibly TRBD1 (7 bases). The CDR3 has 14 amino acids. Per germline, CDR1 SGDLS and CDR2 YYNGEE. The V end was cut by 6 bases, the J end by 6 bases, with 17 bases between. The CDR3: CASNRQGLADTQYF. In DNA form, the CDR3 reads TGTGCCAGCAACCGACAGGGTCTAGCGGATACGCAGTATTTT.

The chain uses TRBV5-1 and TRBJ2-7; D call uncertain. This CDR3 is 15 amino acids long. V gave up 4 bases and J gave up 0 bases, with 14 bases separating them. CDR1 SGHRS and CDR2 YFSETQ come from the germline V gene. The CDR3 is CASSKNMGTSYEQYF. The CDR3 DNA sequence: TGCGCCAGCAGCAAGAATATGGGAACCTCCTACGAGCAGTACTTC. Supplemented by reference TRBV5-1 and TRBJ2-7, the full variable domain reads KAGVTQTPRYLIKTRGQQVTLSCSPISGHRSVSWYQQTPGQGLQFLFEYFSETQRNKGNFPGRFSGRQFSNSRSEMNVSTLELGDSALYLCASSKNMGTSYEQYFGPGTRLTVT.

J is TRBJ2-1 and V is TRBV2; 12 positions match TRBD2. Germline V gene sequence: CDR1 SNHLY, CDR2 FYNNEI. V dropped 6 bases and J dropped 7; count of bases not matched to a gene: 7. There are 15 residues in the CDR3. The CDR3 region is CASRRTSGAPNEQFF. As DNA, the CDR3 is TGTGCCAGCAGACGGACTAGCGGGGCCCCGAATGAGCAGTTCTTC. Full variable domain (missing parts from reference TRBV2 and TRBJ2-1): EPEVTQTPSHQVTQMGQEVILRCVPISNHLYFYWYRQILGQKVEFLVSFYNNEISEKSEIFDDQFSVERPDGSNFTLKIRSTKLEDSAMYFCASRRTSGAPNEQFFGPGTRLTVL.

This chain joins TRBV5-5 and TRBJ1-1; the D gene is possibly TRBD1 (5 bases). V lost 10 bases and J 10 bases, leaving 29 bases between the germline ends. The CDR3 loop spans 15 amino acids. The V gene's germline CDR1 is SGHKS and CDR2 YYEKEE (reference sequence). The CDR3 loop is CAVDSQGTGVSGAFF. The CDR3 region has the DNA TGTGCCGTCGATAGCCAAGGGACCGGAGTGTCGGGAGCTTTCTTT.

The chain couples TRBV5-1 to TRBJ1-1; 7 nucleotides align to TRBD1. V gave up 5 bases and J gave up 1 base; unmatched junction bases: 5. The CDR3 has 14 amino acids. The germline V gene has CDR1 SGHRS and CDR2 YFSETQ. CDR3 coding DNA: TGCGCCAGCAGTCGGACAGGTCCGAACACTGAAGCTTTCTTT. Amino acids: CASSRTGPNTEAFF.

This clonotype was seen more than once but under ten times. The CDR3: CASSLAPRTGAYEQYF. The CDR3 nucleotides read TGTGCCAGCAGCTTAGCGCCAAGGACAGGCGCCTACGAGCAGTACTTC. The V and J genes are TRBV7-2 and TRBJ2-7; 7 bases fit TRBD1. With 0 bases clipped from V and 2 bases from J, the junction kept 7 bases outside the gene matches. Germline CDR1 SGHTA, CDR2 FQGNSA. This CDR3 has 16 residues.

Only a few counts were recorded for this clonotype. This rearrangement joins TRBV10-3 to TRBJ2-3; D perhaps matches TRBD1 (6 bases). V was cut by 5 bases and J by 2 bases, with 11 bases left in between. CDR3 length: 14 amino acids. Germline V gene data show CDR1 as ENHRY and CDR2 as SYGVKD. The CDR3 loop is CAISSGTYTDTQYF. DNA for the CDR3: TGTGCCATCAGTTCCGGGACATACACAGATACGCAGTATTTT.